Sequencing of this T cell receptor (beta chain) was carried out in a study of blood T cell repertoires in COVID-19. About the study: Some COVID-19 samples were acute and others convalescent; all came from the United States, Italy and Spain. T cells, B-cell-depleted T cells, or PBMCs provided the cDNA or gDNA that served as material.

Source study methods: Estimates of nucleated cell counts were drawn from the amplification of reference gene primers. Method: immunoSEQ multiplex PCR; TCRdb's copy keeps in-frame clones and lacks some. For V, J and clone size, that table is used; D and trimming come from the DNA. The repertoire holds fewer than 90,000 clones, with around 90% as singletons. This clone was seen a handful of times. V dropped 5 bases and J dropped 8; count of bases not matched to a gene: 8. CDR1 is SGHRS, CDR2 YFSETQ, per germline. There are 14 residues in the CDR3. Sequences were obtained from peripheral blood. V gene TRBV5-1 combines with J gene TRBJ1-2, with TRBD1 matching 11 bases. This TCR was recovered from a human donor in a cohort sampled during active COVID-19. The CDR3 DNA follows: TGCGCCAGCAGGAGGGGACAGGGGGAAGGCGGCTACACCTTC. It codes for CASRRGQGEGGYTF.